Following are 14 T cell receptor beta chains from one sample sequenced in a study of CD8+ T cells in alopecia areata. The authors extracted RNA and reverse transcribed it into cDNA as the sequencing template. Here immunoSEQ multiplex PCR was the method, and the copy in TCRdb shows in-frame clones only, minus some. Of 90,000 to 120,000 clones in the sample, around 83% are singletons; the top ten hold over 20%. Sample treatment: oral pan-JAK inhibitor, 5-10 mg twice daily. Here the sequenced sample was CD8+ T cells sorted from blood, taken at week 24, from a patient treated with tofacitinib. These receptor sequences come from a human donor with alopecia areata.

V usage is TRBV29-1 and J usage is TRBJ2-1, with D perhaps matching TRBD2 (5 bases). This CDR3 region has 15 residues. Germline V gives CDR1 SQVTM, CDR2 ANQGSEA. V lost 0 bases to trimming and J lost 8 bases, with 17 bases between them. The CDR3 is CSVEESRGTADEQFF. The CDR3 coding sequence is TGCAGCGTTGAAGAGTCACGGGGAACGGCGGATGAGCAGTTCTTC.

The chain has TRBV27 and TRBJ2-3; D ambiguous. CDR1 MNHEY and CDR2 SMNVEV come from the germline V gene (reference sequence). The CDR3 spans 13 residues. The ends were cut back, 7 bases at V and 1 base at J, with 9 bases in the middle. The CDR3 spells CASMDQGTDTQYF. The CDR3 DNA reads TGTGCCAGCATGGACCAAGGCACAGATACGCAGTATTTT.

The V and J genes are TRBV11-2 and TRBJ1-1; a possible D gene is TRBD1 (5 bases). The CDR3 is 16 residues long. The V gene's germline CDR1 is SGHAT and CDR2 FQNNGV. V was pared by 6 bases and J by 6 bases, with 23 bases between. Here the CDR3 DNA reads TGTGCCAGCAGACCCCCCGGGGGGGGTTCGTCGTCTGAAGCTTTCTTT. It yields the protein CASRPPGGGSSSEAFF.

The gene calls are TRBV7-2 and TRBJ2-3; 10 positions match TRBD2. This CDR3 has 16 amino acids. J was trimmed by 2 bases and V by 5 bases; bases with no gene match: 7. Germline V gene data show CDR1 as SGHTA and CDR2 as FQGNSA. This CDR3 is CASSPWTSGLTDTQYF. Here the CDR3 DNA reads TGTGCCAGCAGCCCGTGGACTAGCGGACTCACAGATACGCAGTATTTT.

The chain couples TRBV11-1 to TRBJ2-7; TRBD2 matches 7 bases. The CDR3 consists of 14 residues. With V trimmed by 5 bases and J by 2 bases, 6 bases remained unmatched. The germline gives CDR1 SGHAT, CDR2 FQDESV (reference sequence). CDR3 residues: CASSPRDYAYEQYF. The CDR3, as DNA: TGTGCCAGCAGCCCCAGGGACTACGCCTACGAGCAGTACTTC. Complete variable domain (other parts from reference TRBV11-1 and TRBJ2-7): EAEVAQSPRYKITEKSQAVAFWCDPISGHATLYWYRQILGQGPELLVQFQDESVVDDSQLPKDRFSAERLKGVDSTLKIQPAELGDSAMYLCASSPRDYAYEQYFGPGTRLTVT.

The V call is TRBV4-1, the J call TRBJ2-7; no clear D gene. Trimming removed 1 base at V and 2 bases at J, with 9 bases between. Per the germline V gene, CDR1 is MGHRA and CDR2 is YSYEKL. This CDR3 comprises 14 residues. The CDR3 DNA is TGCGCCAGCAGCCAAGTGGACGGAACCTACGAGCAGTACTTC. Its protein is CASSQVDGTYEQYF.

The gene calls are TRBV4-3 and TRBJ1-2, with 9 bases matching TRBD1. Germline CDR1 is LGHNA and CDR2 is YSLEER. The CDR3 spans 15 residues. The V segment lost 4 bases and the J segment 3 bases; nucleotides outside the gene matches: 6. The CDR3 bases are TGCGCCAGCAGCCTCGGACAGGGGCTGGACTATGGCTACACCTTC. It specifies CASSLGQGLDYGYTF.

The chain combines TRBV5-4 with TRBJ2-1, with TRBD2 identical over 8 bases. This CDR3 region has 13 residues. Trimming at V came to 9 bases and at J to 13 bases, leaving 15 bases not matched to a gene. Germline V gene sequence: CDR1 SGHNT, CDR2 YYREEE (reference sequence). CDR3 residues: CATGLAGTLGQFF. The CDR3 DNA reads TGTGCCACTGGGCTAGCGGGCACCCTTGGACAGTTCTTC.

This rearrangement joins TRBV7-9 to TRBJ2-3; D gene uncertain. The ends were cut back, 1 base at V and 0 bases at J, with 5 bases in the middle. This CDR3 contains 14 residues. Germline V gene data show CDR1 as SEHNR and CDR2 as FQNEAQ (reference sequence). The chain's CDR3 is CASSLEASTDTQYF. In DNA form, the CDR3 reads TGTGCCAGCAGCTTAGAAGCGAGCACAGATACGCAGTATTTT.

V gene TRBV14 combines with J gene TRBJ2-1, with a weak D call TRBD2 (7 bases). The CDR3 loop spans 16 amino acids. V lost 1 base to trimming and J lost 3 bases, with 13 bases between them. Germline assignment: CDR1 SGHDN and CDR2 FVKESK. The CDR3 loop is CASSQGGRGNYNEQFF. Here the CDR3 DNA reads TGTGCCAGCAGCCAAGGGGGGCGGGGGAACTACAATGAGCAGTTCTTC.

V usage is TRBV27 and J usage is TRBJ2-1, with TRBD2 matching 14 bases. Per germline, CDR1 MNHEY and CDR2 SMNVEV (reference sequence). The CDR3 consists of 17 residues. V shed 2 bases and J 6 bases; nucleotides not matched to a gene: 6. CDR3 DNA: TGTGCCAGCAGTTTAAGACTAGCGGGGGGGCCGGCCAATGAGCAGTTCTTC. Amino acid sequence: CASSLRLAGGPANEQFF.

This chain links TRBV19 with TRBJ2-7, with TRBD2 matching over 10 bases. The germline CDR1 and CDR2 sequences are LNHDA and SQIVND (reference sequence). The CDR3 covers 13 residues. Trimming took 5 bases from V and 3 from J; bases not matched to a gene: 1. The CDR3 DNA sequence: TGTGCCAGTAGTGCTAGCGGGGGCTACGAGCAGTACTTC. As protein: CASSASGGYEQYF.

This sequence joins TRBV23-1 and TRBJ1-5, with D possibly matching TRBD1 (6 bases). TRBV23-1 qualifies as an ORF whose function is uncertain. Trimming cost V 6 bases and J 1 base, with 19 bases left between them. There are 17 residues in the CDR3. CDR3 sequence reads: CASRDANRAVSNQPQHF. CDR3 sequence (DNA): TGCGCCAGCAGGGACGCGAACAGGGCTGTGAGCAATCAGCCCCAGCATTTT.

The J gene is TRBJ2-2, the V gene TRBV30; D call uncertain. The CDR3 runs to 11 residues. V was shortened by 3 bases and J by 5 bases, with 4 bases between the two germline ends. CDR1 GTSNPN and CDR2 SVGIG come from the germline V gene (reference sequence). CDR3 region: CAWSATGELFF. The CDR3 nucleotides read TGTGCCTGGAGCGCGACCGGGGAGCTGTTTTTT.